These 16 T cell receptor beta chains were sequenced from one sample in a study of blood T cell repertoires in COVID-19 (dated by TCRdb to 2018 to 2021). The library came from the immunoSEQ multiplex PCR assay. TCRdb carries this immuneACCESS record with in-frame sequences only. Its versions omit some clonotypes, under half of them owing to an unresolved V gene in the studies checked, with the rest unexplained. A total of about 180,000 clones appear in this sample, around three quarters of them only once. Jointly, the top ten make up approximately 7% of the sample. The sequenced sample was peripheral blood. These TCRs come from a man between 65 and 79 years old with active or convalescent COVID-19.

This clone came up a few times. The V gene is TRBV3-1 (or the pseudogene TRBV3-2), the J gene TRBJ2-7, with TRBD1 matching over 9 bases. V lost 4 bases to trimming and J lost 5 bases; unmatched junction nucleotides: 9. This CDR3 region has 15 residues. Germline CDR1 is LGHDT and CDR2 is YNNKEL (reference sequence). The CDR3 coding sequence is TGTGCCAGCAGCCCCTACCGGGACAGGGTGGACGAGCAGTACTTC. Translating gives CASSPYRDRVDEQYF.

The CDR3, as DNA: TGTGCCAGCCGAAACATGGCTCTGGATGGCTACACCTTC. Amino acid sequence: CASRNMALDGYTF. V usage is TRBV19 and J usage is TRBJ1-2; D not certain. CDR3 length equals 13 residues. Germline assignment: CDR1 LNHDA and CDR2 SQIVND (reference sequence). V gave up 9 bases and J gave up 6 bases, with 17 bases separating them.

The sample holds a few counts of this clone. The rearrangement uses TRBV27 and TRBJ2-7; TRBD1 is a possible D gene (5 bases). There are 14 residues in the CDR3. The V end was cut by 0 bases, the J end by 3 bases, with 9 bases between. CDR1 is MNHEY and CDR2 is SMNVEV in the germline V gene (reference sequence). CDR3 residues: CASSLSPRGYEQYF. The CDR3 region has the DNA TGTGCCAGCAGTTTATCCCCAAGGGGCTACGAGCAGTACTTC.

This clone was picked up one time. The V call is TRBV2, the J call TRBJ2-2; TRBD2 agrees at 13 bases. The germline V gene has CDR1 SNHLY and CDR2 FYNNEI. The CDR3 is 15 residues long. With V trimmed by 4 bases and J by 6 bases, 2 bases remained unmatched. The chain's CDR3 is CASSGTSGSPGELFF. CDR3 nucleotides: TGTGCCAGCAGTGGGACTAGCGGGAGCCCCGGGGAGCTGTTTTTT.

The rearrangement uses TRBV9 and TRBJ2-3, with 9 bases fitting TRBD2. Trimming cost V 4 bases and J 2 bases; bases outside gene matches: 8. The CDR3 sequence is 16 residues long. Germline-derived CDR1 and CDR2 are SGDLS and YYNGEE. The CDR3 sequence is CASSRQRGVNTDTQYF. The CDR3 DNA sequence: TGTGCCAGCAGCCGACAGCGGGGGGTCAACACAGATACGCAGTATTTT.

The chain combines TRBV9 with TRBJ2-3; TRBD1 agrees at 8 bases. The CDR3 spans 15 residues. Germline assignment: CDR1 SGDLS and CDR2 YYNGEE. Trimming cost V 4 bases and J 4 bases; bases outside gene matches: 8. In DNA form, the CDR3 reads TGTGCCAGCAGCTTGGGACAGGTCGGTGCAGATACGCAGTATTTT. As protein: CASSLGQVGADTQYF.

This chain joins TRBV9 and TRBJ1-3; perhaps TRBD1 as D (5 bases). Trimming shortened V by 0 bases and J by 7 bases, and 14 bases separated the two germline ends. The length of the CDR3 is 15 residues. CDR1 and CDR2 (germline): SGDLS, YYNGEE. The CDR3 DNA reads TGTGCCAGCAGCGTAGGGGTGGAAGGGGTGAACACCATATATTTT. Its translation is CASSVGVEGVNTIYF.

The chain uses TRBV7-2 and TRBJ2-6; unclear D gene. Trimming shortened V by 3 bases and J by 1 base, and 7 bases separated the two germline ends. Germline V lookup: CDR1 SGHTA, CDR2 FQGNSA. The CDR3 sequence is 15 residues long. The CDR3 sequence is CASSFSASGANVLTF. Written as DNA, the CDR3 is TGTGCCAGCAGCTTCTCAGCGTCTGGGGCCAACGTCCTGACTTTC.

The chain couples TRBV19 to TRBJ2-1; TRBD2 aligns across 12 bases. The length of the CDR3 is 15 residues. V shed 5 bases, J shed 6 bases, and the junction held 5 bases outside the gene matches. Germline assignment: CDR1 LNHDA and CDR2 SQIVND (reference sequence). In nucleotides, the CDR3 is TGTGCCAGTAGTTCAAGACTAGCGGGAGCCAATGAGCAGTTCTTC. Encoded protein: CASSSRLAGANEQFF.

This chain joins TRBV3-1 (or the pseudogene TRBV3-2) and TRBJ2-1; 11 positions match TRBD2. Germline assignment: CDR1 LGHDT and CDR2 YNNKEL (reference sequence). This CDR3 is 21 amino acids long. The junction had 14 bases not matched to a gene; V was cut back by 1 base and J by 0 bases. CDR3 protein: CASSQVRFLAGGLSSYNEQFF. The CDR3 DNA sequence: TGTGCCAGCAGCCAAGTAAGGTTTCTAGCGGGAGGTCTAAGCTCCTACAATGAGCAGTTCTTC.

The chain carries TRBV7-9 and TRBJ2-2; 7 bases agree with TRBD2. CDR1 is SEHNR and CDR2 is FQNEAQ in the germline V gene (reference sequence). The CDR3 runs to 14 residues. Trimming removed 5 bases from V and 6 bases from J; junction bases left unmatched: 6. This CDR3 reads CASSQQGGPGELFF. DNA for the CDR3: TGTGCCAGCAGCCAGCAGGGAGGGCCCGGGGAGCTGTTTTTT.

The chain recombines TRBV6-1 with TRBJ1-1; no clear D gene. V dropped 1 base and J dropped 1 base, with 4 bases sitting between them. This CDR3 comprises 13 residues. Germline-derived CDR1 and CDR2 are MNHNS and SASEGT. This CDR3 reads CASSEVANTEAFF. The CDR3 nucleotides read TGTGCCAGCAGTGAAGTAGCGAACACTGAAGCTTTCTTT.

The table lists this clone with a count of one. The chain recombines TRBV27 with TRBJ1-1, with 7 bases matching TRBD1. The ends lost 4 bases at V and 4 bases at J; junction bases unmatched: 9. The CDR3 length is 15 residues. Germline V gene data show CDR1 as MNHEY and CDR2 as SMNVEV (reference sequence). Here the CDR3 DNA reads TGTGCCAGCAGTTCCCGGGACAGCCTGGGCACTGAAGCTTTCTTT. It is translated as CASSSRDSLGTEAFF.

The V call is TRBV9, the J call TRBJ1-1, with TRBD1 matching 8 bases. This CDR3 is built from 15 residues. V dropped 3 bases and J dropped 1; count of bases not matched to a gene: 5. The germline gives CDR1 SGDLS, CDR2 YYNGEE. The CDR3: CASSDGDRGNTEAFF. CDR3 bases: TGTGCCAGCAGCGACGGCGACAGGGGGAACACTGAAGCTTTCTTT. Filled out from reference TRBV9 and TRBJ1-1, the complete variable domain reads DSGVTQTPKHLITATGQRVTLRCSPRSGDLSVYWYQQSLDQGLQFLIQYYNGEERAKGNILERFSAQQFPDLHSELNLSSLELGDSALYFCASSDGDRGNTEAFFGQGTRLTVV.

This rearrangement joins TRBV6-5 to TRBJ2-3; D is perhaps TRBD2 (5 bases). Germline V lookup: CDR1 MNHEY, CDR2 SVGAGI. Trimming took off 7 bases at V and 0 bases at J, with 14 bases between the two ends. The length of the CDR3 is 15 residues. CDR3: CASTPWGASTDTQYF. The CDR3 coding sequence is TGTGCCAGCACCCCGTGGGGAGCTAGCACAGATACGCAGTATTTT.

J is TRBJ2-5 and V is TRBV29-1, with D tentatively TRBD2 (6 bases). This CDR3 is built from 12 residues. CDR1 and CDR2 (germline): SQVTM, ANQGSEA. Trimming took off 6 bases at V and 5 bases at J, with 13 bases between the two ends. The CDR3 DNA is TGCAGCGTCCTCCGGGGGATGGAGACCCAGTACTTC. Protein product: CSVLRGMETQYF.